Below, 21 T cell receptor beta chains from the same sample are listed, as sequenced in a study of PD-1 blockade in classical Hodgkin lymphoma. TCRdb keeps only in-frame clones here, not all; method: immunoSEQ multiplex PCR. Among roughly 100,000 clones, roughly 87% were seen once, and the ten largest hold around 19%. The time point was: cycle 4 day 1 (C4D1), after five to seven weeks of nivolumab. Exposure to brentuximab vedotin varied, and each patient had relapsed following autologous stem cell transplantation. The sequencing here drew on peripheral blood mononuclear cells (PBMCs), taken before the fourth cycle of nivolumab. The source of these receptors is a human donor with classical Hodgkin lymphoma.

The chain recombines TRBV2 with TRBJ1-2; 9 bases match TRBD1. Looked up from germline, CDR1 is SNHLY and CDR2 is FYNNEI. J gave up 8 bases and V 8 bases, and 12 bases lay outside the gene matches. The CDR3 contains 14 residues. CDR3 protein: CASAQGASVRGYTF. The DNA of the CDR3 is TGTGCCAGCGCACAGGGGGCATCTGTAAGGGGCTACACCTTC.

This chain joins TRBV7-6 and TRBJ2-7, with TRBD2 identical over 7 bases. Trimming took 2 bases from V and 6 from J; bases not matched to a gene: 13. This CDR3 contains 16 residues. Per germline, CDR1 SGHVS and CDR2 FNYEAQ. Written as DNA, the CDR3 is TGTGCCAGCAGCTTAAGTCTGGCGGGAGCCGTCTCCGAGCAGTACTTC. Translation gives CASSLSLAGAVSEQYF.

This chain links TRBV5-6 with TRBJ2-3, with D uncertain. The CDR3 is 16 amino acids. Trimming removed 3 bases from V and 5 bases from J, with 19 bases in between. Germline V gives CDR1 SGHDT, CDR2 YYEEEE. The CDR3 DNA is TGTGCCAGCAGCTCGGGCCAGGAACAACTCATAGATACGCAGTATTTT. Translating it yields CASSSGQEQLIDTQYF.

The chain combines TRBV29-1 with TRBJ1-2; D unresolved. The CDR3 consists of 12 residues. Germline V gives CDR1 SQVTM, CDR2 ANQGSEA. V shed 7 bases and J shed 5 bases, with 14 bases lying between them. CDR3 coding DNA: TGCAGCGACTGGACTGCCAATTATGGCTACACCTTC. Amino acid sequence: CSDWTANYGYTF.

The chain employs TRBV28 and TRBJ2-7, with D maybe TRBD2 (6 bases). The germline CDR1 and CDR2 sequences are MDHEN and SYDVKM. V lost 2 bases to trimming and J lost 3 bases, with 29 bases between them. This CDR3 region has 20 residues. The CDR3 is CASSLDLAGRKTPRSYEQYF. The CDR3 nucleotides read TGTGCCAGCAGTTTAGATTTGGCGGGACGGAAGACCCCGCGAAGCTACGAGCAGTACTTC. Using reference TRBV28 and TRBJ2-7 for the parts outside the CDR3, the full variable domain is DVKVTQSSRYLVKRTGEKVFLECVQDMDHENMFWYRQDPGLGLRLIYFSYDVKMKEKGDIPEGYSVSREKKERFSLILESASTNQTSMYLCASSLDLAGRKTPRSYEQYFGPGTRLTVT.

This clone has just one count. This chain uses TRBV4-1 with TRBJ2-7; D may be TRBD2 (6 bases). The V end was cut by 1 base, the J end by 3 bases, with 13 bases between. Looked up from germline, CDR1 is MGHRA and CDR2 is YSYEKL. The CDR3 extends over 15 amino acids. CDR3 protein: CASSQVFAGNYEQYF. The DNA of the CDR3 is TGCGCCAGCAGCCAAGTCTTTGCGGGAAACTACGAGCAGTACTTC.

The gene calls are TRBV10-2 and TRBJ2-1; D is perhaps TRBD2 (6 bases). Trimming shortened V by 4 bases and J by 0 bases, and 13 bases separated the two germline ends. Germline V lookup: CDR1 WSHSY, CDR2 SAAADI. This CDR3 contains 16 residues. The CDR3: CASSAPSTSSYNEQFF. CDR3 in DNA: TGCGCCAGCAGTGCCCCATCGACTAGCTCCTACAATGAGCAGTTCTTC.

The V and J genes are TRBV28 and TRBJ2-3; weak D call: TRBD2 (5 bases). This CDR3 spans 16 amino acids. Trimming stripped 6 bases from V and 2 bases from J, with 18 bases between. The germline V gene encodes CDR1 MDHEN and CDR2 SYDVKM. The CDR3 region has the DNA TGTGCCAGCAGGGCGAGGCCTAGCCATTTCACAGATACGCAGTATTTT. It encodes CASRARPSHFTDTQYF.

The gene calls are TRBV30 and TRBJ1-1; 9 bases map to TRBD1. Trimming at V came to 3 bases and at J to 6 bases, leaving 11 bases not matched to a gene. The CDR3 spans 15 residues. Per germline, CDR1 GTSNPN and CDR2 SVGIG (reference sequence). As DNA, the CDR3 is TGTGCCTGGAGGCGATACCGGGACAGGGACTCTGAAGCTTTCTTT. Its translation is CAWRRYRDRDSEAFF.

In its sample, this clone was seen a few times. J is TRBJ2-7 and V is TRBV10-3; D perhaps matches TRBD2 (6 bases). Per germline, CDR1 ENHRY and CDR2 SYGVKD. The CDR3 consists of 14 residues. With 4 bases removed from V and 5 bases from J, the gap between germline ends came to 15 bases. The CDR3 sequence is CAISAGLWSDEQYF. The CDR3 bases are TGTGCCATCAGTGCGGGACTTTGGAGCGACGAGCAGTACTTC.

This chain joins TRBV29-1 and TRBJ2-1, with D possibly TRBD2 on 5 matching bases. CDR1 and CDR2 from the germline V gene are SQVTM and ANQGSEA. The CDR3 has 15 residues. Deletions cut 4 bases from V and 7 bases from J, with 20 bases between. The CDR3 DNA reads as TGCAGCGTTGCTCTGCGGCCTAGCCTGCGGAATGAGCAGTTCTTC. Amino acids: CSVALRPSLRNEQFF.

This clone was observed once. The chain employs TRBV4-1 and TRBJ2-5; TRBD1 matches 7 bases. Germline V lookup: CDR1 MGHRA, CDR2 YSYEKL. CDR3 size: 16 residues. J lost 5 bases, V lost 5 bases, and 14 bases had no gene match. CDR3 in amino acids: CASSFQQGKPSETQYF. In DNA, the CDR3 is TGCGCCAGCAGCTTTCAACAGGGGAAACCTTCTGAGACCCAGTACTTC.

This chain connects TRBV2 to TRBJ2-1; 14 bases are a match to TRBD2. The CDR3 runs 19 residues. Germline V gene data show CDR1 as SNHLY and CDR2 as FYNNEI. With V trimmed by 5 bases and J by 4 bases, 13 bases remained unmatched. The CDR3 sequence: CASSRLAGGEGATYNEQFF. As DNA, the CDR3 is TGTGCCAGCAGTAGACTAGCGGGAGGGGAGGGGGCTACTTACAATGAGCAGTTCTTC. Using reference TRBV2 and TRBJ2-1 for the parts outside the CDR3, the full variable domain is EPEVTQTPSHQVTQMGQEVILRCVPISNHLYFYWYRQILGQKVEFLVSFYNNEISEKSEIFDDQFSVERPDGSNFTLKIRSTKLEDSAMYFCASSRLAGGEGATYNEQFFGPGTRLTVL.

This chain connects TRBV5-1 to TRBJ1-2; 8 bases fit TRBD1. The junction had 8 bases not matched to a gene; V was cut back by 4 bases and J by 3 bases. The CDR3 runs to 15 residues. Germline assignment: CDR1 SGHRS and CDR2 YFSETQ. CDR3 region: CASSRSGGPDYGYTF. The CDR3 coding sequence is TGCGCCAGCAGCCGTTCAGGGGGCCCCGACTATGGCTACACCTTC.

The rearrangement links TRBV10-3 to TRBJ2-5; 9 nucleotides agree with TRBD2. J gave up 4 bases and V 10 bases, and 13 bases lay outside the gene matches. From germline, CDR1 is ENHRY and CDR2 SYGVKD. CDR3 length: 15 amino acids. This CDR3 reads CASGGSGSLGETQYF. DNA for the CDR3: TGTGCCAGCGGGGGTAGCGGGAGTCTGGGAGAGACCCAGTACTTC.

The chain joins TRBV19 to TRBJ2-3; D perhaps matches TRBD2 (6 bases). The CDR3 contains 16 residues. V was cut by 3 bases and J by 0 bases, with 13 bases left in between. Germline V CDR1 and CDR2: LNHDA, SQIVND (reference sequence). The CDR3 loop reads CASSILAGMSTDTQYF. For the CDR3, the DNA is TGTGCCAGTAGTATTTTGGCGGGAATGAGCACAGATACGCAGTATTTT.

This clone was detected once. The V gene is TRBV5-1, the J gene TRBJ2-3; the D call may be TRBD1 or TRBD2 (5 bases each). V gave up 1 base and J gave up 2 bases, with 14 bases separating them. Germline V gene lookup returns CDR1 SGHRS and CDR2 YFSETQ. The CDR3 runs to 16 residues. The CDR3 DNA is TGCGCCAGCAGCTTGACCCGGGGCTTGTACACAGATACGCAGTATTTT. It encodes CASSLTRGLYTDTQYF.

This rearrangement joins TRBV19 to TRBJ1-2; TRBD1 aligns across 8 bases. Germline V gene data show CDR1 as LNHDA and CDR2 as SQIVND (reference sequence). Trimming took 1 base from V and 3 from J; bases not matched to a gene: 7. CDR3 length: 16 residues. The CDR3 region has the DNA TGTGCCAGTAGTATAGTCTTCGGGACAGGAGACTATGGCTACACCTTC. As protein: CASSIVFGTGDYGYTF.

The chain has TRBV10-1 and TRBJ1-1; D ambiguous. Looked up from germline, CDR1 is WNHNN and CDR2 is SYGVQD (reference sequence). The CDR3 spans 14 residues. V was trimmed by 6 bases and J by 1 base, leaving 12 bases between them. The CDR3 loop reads CASRRDTTNTEAFF. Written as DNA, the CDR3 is TGCGCCAGCAGACGAGACACTACGAACACTGAAGCTTTCTTT.

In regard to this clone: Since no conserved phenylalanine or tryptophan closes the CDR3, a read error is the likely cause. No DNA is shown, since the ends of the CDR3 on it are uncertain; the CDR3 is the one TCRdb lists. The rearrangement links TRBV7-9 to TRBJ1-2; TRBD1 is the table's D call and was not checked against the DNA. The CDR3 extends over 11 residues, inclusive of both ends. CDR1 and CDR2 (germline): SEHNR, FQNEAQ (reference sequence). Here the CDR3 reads CASSQRQGPGA.

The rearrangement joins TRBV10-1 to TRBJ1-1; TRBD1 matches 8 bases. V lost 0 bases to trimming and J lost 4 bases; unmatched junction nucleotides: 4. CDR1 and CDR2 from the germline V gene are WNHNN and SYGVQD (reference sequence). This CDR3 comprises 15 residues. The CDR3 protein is CASSESGRGPTEAFF. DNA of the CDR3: TGCGCCAGCAGTGAGTCCGGCAGGGGGCCCACTGAAGCTTTCTTT.